This passage covers 15 T cell receptor beta chains from one sample sequenced in a study of cytomegalovirus exposure and HLA in healthy donors. PCR amplification relied on 60 Vbeta primers (plus 13 Jbeta primers). Only in-frame clones appear in the TCRdb table, and some are missing; sequencing was by immunoSEQ multiplex PCR. The sample holds more than 85,000 clones; approximately 80% are singletons and the top ten take approximately 4.2%. Input material: PBMCs. Every receptor here comes from a female donor in good health and CMV-seropositive.

V and J are TRBV7-2 and TRBJ2-6, with TRBD2 as a possible D gene (6 bases). The CDR3 extends over 17 amino acids. V was trimmed by 1 base and J by 0 bases, leaving 10 bases between them. Germline CDR1 reads SGHTA; CDR2 reads FQGNSA. The CDR3 nucleotides are TGTGCCAGCAGCTTAGGGGCGGGGAGCTCTGGGGCCAACGTCCTGACTTTC. This sequence encodes CASSLGAGSSGANVLTF.

With respect to this clone: A read error may account for a junction end that differs from germline. The gene calls are TRBV5-4 and TRBJ2-5, with D possibly matching TRBD1 (5 bases). The J call may be in error: the DNA end matches TRBJ2-7 better. The CDR3 has 13 amino acids. Germline CDR1 reads SGHNT; CDR2 reads YYREEE (reference sequence). The CDR3 here is CAGRYATESEQYF. The CDR3 DNA sequence: TGTGCCGGCAGATACGCGACAGAATCCGAGCAGTACTTC.

This clone was picked up one time. The CDR3, as DNA: TGTGCCAGCAGCCCCGGGGGGCAAGACATTCAGTACTTC. Translating it yields CASSPGGQDIQYF. The gene calls are TRBV11-2 and TRBJ2-4; tentatively, D is TRBD2 (7 bases). The germline V and J ends were trimmed by 5 bases and 8 bases, with 13 bases remaining between them. CDR3 length: 13 amino acids. Germline CDR1 and CDR2: SGHAT and FQNNGV.

This chain uses TRBV14 with TRBJ1-6; tentatively, D is TRBD1 (5 bases). Trimming removed 4 bases at V and 9 bases at J, with 19 bases between. The CDR3 is 16 amino acids. Germline V lookup: CDR1 SGHDN, CDR2 FVKESK. CDR3 protein: CASSRDGGAVGSPLHF. CDR3 bases: TGTGCCAGCAGCCGAGACGGGGGAGCGGTGGGTTCACCCCTCCACTTT.

The CDR3 nucleotides read TGTGCCAGCACGGACTCGGGGAGCTCCTACAATGAGCAGTTCTTC. It specifies CASTDSGSSYNEQFF. This sequence joins TRBV6-1 and TRBJ2-1, with TRBD2 as a possible D gene (5 bases). This CDR3 region has 15 residues. CDR1 and CDR2 from the germline V gene are MNHNS and SASEGT. V lost 7 bases and J 0 bases, leaving 13 bases between the germline ends.

The table lists this clone with a few counts. This chain links TRBV10-3 with TRBJ1-1, with 7 nucleotides matching TRBD1. Trimming at V came to 10 bases and at J to 1 base, leaving 6 bases not matched to a gene. Germline loops: CDR1 ENHRY, CDR2 SYGVKD. CDR3 size: 13 residues. The CDR3 spells CATQGEANTEAFF. The CDR3 bases are TGTGCCACTCAGGGGGAGGCGAACACTGAAGCTTTCTTT.

The CDR3 protein is CASSMRQNTDTQYF. CDR3 DNA: TGTGCCAGTAGTATGAGACAGAACACAGATACGCAGTATTTT. V gene TRBV19 combines with J gene TRBJ2-3; D perhaps matches TRBD1 (5 bases). V dropped 3 bases and J dropped 2 bases, with 9 bases sitting between them. Germline V gene lookup returns CDR1 LNHDA and CDR2 SQIVND (reference sequence). The CDR3 extends over 14 amino acids.

This rearrangement joins TRBV5-5 to TRBJ1-2; tentative D call: TRBD1 (6 bases). This CDR3 spans 15 amino acids. V lost 0 bases to trimming and J lost 2 bases, with 11 bases between them. Germline V gene data show CDR1 as SGHKS and CDR2 as YYEKEE (reference sequence). The CDR3 nucleotides are TGTGCCAGCAGCTTGGCCTCCCAGGGGAACTATGGCTACACCTTC. It encodes CASSLASQGNYGYTF.

This clone occurred once. The rearrangement uses TRBV11-2 and TRBJ2-7; TRBD2 matches 7 bases. The germline V gene has CDR1 SGHAT and CDR2 FQNNGV. The CDR3 spans 14 residues. V was clipped by 2 bases and J by 1 base; unmatched bases: 2. The CDR3 sequence is CASSLSGTSYEQYF. CDR3 DNA sequence: TGTGCCAGCAGCTTAAGCGGGACTTCCTACGAGCAGTACTTC. Drawing the rest from reference TRBV11-2 and TRBJ2-7, the complete variable domain is EAGVAQSPRYKIIEKRQSVAFWCNPISGHATLYWYQQILGQGPKLLIQFQNNGVVDDSQLPKDRFSAERLKGVDSTLKIQPAKLEDSAVYLCASSLSGTSYEQYFGPGTRLTVT.

This chain joins TRBV5-8 and TRBJ2-4, with 9 bases identical to TRBD1. The CDR3 contains 16 residues. CDR1 is SGHTS and CDR2 is YDEGEE in the germline V gene. The V segment lost 3 bases and the J segment 3 bases; nucleotides outside the gene matches: 7. The CDR3 bases are TGTGCCAGCAGCTCAGACCGGGACAGGGACAAAAACATTCAGTACTTC. This codes for CASSSDRDRDKNIQYF.

This sequence joins TRBV19 and TRBJ1-5; 8 nucleotides align to TRBD1. The CDR3 extends over 17 amino acids. In germline, CDR1 is LNHDA, CDR2 SQIVND (reference sequence). J was trimmed by 1 base and V by 4 bases; bases with no gene match: 9. The CDR3 here is CASSKEDRALSNQPQHF. DNA for the CDR3: TGTGCCAGTAGTAAGGAGGACAGGGCCTTAAGCAATCAGCCCCAGCATTTT.

The rearrangement uses TRBV19 and TRBJ1-6, with TRBD1 identical over 7 bases. V trimming: 5 bases; J trimming: 7 bases; junction bases outside the gene matches: 5. The germline V gene encodes CDR1 LNHDA and CDR2 SQIVND (reference sequence). The CDR3 is 14 amino acids. The CDR3 sequence is CASSAGTVNSPLHF. Written as DNA, the CDR3 is TGTGCCAGTAGTGCCGGGACAGTCAATTCACCCCTCCACTTT.

The chain uses TRBV5-1 and TRBJ2-1; D perhaps matches TRBD1 (5 bases). The germline CDR1 and CDR2 sequences are SGHRS and YFSETQ. Deletions cut 4 bases from V and 0 bases from J, with 11 bases between. The CDR3 covers 15 residues. DNA for the CDR3: TGCGCCAGCAGCGAACAGGTCAGCTCCTACAATGAGCAGTTCTTC. Protein: CASSEQVSSYNEQFF. Full variable domain (remainder filled in from reference TRBV5-1 and TRBJ2-1): KAGVTQTPRYLIKTRGQQVTLSCSPISGHRSVSWYQQTPGQGLQFLFEYFSETQRNKGNFPGRFSGRQFSNSRSEMNVSTLELGDSALYLCASSEQVSSYNEQFFGPGTRLTVL.

The chain carries TRBV7-2 and TRBJ2-1; TRBD2 aligns across 9 bases. V gave up 4 bases and J gave up 8 bases; unmatched junction bases: 6. This CDR3 region has 14 residues. Germline V gene lookup returns CDR1 SGHTA and CDR2 FQGNSA. DNA for the CDR3: TGTGCCAGCAGCTACGCGGGGGGGCTGGATGAGCAGTTCTTC. It encodes CASSYAGGLDEQFF.

The chain links TRBV6-6 to TRBJ2-1; 7 bases line up with TRBD2. V was clipped by 5 bases and J by 1 base; unmatched bases: 2. The V gene's germline CDR1 is MNHNY and CDR2 SVGAGI (reference sequence). The CDR3 is 14 amino acids. The CDR3 DNA sequence: TGTGCCAGCAGTGGGGGGGAATCCTACAATGAGCAGTTCTTC. Its translation: CASSGGESYNEQFF.